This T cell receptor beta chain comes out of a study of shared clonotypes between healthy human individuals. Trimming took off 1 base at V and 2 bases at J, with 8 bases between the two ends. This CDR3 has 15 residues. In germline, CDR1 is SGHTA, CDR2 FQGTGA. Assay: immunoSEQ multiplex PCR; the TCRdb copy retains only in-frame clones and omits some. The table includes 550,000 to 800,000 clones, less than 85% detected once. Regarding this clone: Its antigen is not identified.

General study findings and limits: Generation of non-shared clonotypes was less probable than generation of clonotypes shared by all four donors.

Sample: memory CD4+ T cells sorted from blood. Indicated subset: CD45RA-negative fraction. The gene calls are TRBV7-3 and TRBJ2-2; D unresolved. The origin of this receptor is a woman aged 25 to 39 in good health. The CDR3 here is CASSLMRGNTGELFF. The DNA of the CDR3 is TGTGCCAGCAGCTTAATGCGCGGTAACACCGGGGAGCTGTTTTTT.